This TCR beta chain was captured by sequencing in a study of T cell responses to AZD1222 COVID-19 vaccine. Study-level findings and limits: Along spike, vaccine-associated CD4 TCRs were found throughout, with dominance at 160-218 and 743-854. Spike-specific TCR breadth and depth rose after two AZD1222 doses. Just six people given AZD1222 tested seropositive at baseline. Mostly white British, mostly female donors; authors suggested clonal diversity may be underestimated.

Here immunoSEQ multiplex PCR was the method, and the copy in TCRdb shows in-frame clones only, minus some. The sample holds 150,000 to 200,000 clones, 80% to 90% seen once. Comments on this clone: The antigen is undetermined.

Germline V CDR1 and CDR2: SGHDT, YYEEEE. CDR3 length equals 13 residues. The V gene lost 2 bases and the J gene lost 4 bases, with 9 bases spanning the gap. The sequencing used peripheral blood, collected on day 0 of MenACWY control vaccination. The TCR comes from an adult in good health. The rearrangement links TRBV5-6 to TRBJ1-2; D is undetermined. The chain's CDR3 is CASSFNSLYGYTF. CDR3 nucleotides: TGTGCCAGCAGCTTTAACAGTCTCTATGGCTACACCTTC.